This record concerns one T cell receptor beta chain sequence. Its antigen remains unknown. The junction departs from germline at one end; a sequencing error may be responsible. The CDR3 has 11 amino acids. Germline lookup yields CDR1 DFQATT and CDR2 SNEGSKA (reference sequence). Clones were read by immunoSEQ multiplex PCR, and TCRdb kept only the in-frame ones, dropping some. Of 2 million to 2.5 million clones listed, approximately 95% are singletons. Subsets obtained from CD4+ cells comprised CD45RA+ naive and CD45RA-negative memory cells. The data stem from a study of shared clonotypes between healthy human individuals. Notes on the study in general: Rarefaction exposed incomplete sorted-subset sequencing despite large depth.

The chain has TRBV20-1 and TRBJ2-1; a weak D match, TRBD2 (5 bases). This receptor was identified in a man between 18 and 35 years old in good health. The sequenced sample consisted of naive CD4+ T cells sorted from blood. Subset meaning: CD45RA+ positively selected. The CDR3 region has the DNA TGCAGTGCCCGGACTGGGAATGGGCAGTTCTTC. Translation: CSARTGNGQFF.